This T cell receptor (beta chain) was identified during a study of identical twins. Germline V gene lookup returns CDR1 SEHNR and CDR2 FQNEAQ (reference sequence). V was shortened by 4 bases and J by 4 bases, with 17 bases between the two germline ends. The CDR3 is made up of 15 amino acids. MiXCR, run by TCRdb on the 5' RACE reads, gives a single entry per CDR3 protein. Here the sample spans 500,000 to 600,000 distinct CDR3 sequences, 22% being singletons. The data also belong to a second study, concerning T cells expressing NK-cell markers.

The sample comprised CD4+ T cells sorted from blood. V is TRBV7-9 and J is TRBJ2-7; possible D gene TRBD1, 5 bases. The sequence was collected from a woman under 30 in good health. CDR3 DNA sequence: TGTGCCAGCAGCTGGCGCGTTGGCAGGGCTTACGAGCAGTACTTC. This translates into CASSWRVGRAYEQYF. Variable domain in full (rest from reference TRBV7-9 and TRBJ2-7): DTGVSQNPRHKITKRGQNVTFRCDPISEHNRLYWYRQTLGQGPEFLTYFQNEAQLEKSRLLSDRFSAERPKGSFSTLEIQRTEQGDSAMYLCASSWRVGRAYEQYFGPGTRLTVT.